This T cell receptor beta chain was sequenced in a study of shared clonotypes between healthy human individuals. This clone was detected only once. At the deep level, the assay was run. Profiling relied on immunoSEQ multiplex PCR, and the TCRdb table lists in-frame clones only, not all of them. The sample records 650,000 to 700,000 clones, roughly 91% being singletons. Donors were healthy HIV-negative adults without recent acute infections or vaccinations. Germline CDR1 is SNHLY and CDR2 is FYNNEI. Trimming removed 3 bases at V and 6 bases at J, with 6 bases between. CDR3 length: 11 amino acids. The clonotype was recovered from a man aged 18 to 29 in good health. Some clones in this sample may be carry-over from other donors' samples. Sequencing input: memory CD8+ T cells from PBMCs. As to subset: CD45RO+ cells pooled with CCR7-negative TemRA cells. The chain recombines TRBV2 with TRBJ2-7; D gene ambiguous. CDR3 DNA: TGTGCCAGCAGTGATTCATCCGAGCAGTACTTC. Translated: CASSDSSEQYF.